These 19 T cell receptor beta chains came from one sample sequenced in a study of blood T cells in healthy people across ages (dated by TCRdb to about 2015). Library preparation was by 5' RACE. This sample was sequenced with an Illumina HiSeq 2500. A second PCR of about 6 to 12 cycles was run with a J-beta primer mix and a sample-barcoded 5' primer. In TCRdb, the public reads were trimmed at Q25 with fastp and aligned with MiXCR, with productive beta chains retained. Here each entry gathers all rows of one CDR3 protein and keeps the most common genes and DNA. This sample gives some 1.5 million distinct CDR3 sequences in total; 28% of them show up just once. The ten largest clones capture 7.7% of the sample. What was sequenced was blood. The receptors were gathered from a woman in her twenties or thirties in good health.

The J gene is TRBJ2-3, the V gene TRBV9; TRBD2 matches at 12 bases. V was clipped by 4 bases and J by 1 base; unmatched bases: 7. The CDR3 extends over 17 amino acids. Germline CDR1 reads SGDLS; CDR2 reads YYNGEE. The CDR3 DNA follows: TGTGCCAGCAGCCCCCAGACTAGCGGGAGAGGCACAGATACGCAGTATTTT. This gives the protein CASSPQTSGRGTDTQYF.

This sequence joins TRBV6-1 and TRBJ2-3, with 12 bases aligning to TRBD2. Germline CDR1 reads MNHNS; CDR2 reads SASEGT. The CDR3 is 17 amino acids. V was pared by 1 base and J by 10 bases, with 12 bases of the junction left unmatched. The CDR3 is CASSEEGLAGLLDPQYF. CDR3 coding DNA: TGTGCCAGCAGTGAAGAAGGACTAGCGGGGTTGCTTGACCCGCAGTATTTT.

This clonotype has just a few counts. The chain recombines TRBV6-5 with TRBJ2-1; weak D call: TRBD2 (6 bases). Between the trimmed V and J ends, which lost 5 bases and 1 base, there was a span of 12 bases. The germline CDR1 and CDR2 sequences are MNHEY and SVGAGI. CDR3 length: 15 residues. CDR3 protein: CASSPIAVSYNEQFF. CDR3 sequence (DNA): TGTGCCAGCAGTCCGATAGCGGTTTCCTACAATGAGCAGTTCTTC.

As concerns this clonotype: The junction and the germline gene differ at one end; a read error may be behind it. This chain joins TRBV7-2 and TRBJ2-1, with 7 bases matching TRBD2. CDR1 and CDR2 (germline): SGHTA, FQGNSA. CDR3 length equals 16 residues. The CDR3 region is CAGSSVRASGGNEQFF. CDR3 nucleotides: TGTGCCGGCAGCTCGGTTCGGGCTAGCGGAGGAAATGAGCAGTTCTTC.

This clonotype was seen repeatedly, ten times or more. This sequence joins TRBV11-2 and TRBJ2-7; 8 bases line up with TRBD2. After removal of 1 base from V and 2 bases from J, the junction contained 4 bases not matched to a gene. The CDR3 covers 15 residues. Germline CDR1 is SGHAT and CDR2 is FQNNGV. Written as DNA, the CDR3 is TGTGCCAGCAGCTTAGTAGCGGGACGAACCTACGAGCAGTACTTC. This gives the protein CASSLVAGRTYEQYF.

As concerns this clonotype: This sequence may be a read error, since a much larger clone differs from it by one base. The genes are TRBV5-1 and TRBJ1-2, with D perhaps matching TRBD1 (5 bases). The CDR3 extends over 12 amino acids. The germline CDR1 and CDR2 sequences are SGHRS and YFSETQ. Trimming left V 2 bases short and J 10 bases short, with 12 bases between. The CDR3 here is CASSLGDGDYTF. Written as DNA, the CDR3 is TGCGCCAGCAGCTTAGGGGATGGAGACTACACCTTC.

Comment on this clonotype: A single base separates this from a much larger clone, so it may be a read error. The V and J genes are TRBV4-1 and TRBJ2-7; tentative D call: TRBD1 (6 bases). Germline loops: CDR1 MGHRA, CDR2 YSYEKL. This CDR3 spans 14 amino acids. The CDR3 DNA sequence: TGCGTCAGCAGCCAGTTGGGGACACCGATCGAGCAGTACTTC. Amino acids: CVSSQLGTPIEQYF.

This clonotype was counted ten times or more. The chain couples TRBV5-1 to TRBJ2-1, with 9 bases matching TRBD1. V lost 2 bases and J lost 2; bases outside the gene matches: 2. The CDR3 has 15 amino acids. Germline CDR1 reads SGHRS; CDR2 reads YFSETQ. The CDR3 sequence: CASSLGDRAYNEQFF. The CDR3, as DNA: TGCGCCAGCAGCTTAGGGGACAGGGCCTACAATGAGCAGTTCTTC.

This clonotype was seen many times. The germline gene is not matched at one end of the junction; a read error may be the cause. The CDR3, as DNA: TGTGCCAGCAGTTTAGGGGAGGGTTCACAGCCCCAGCATTTT. It encodes CASSLGEGSQPQHF. The rearrangement links TRBV5-1 to TRBJ1-5, with D possibly matching TRBD1 (5 bases). There are 14 residues in the CDR3. Germline V CDR1 and CDR2: SGHRS, YFSETQ.

This clonotype was seen a few times. The chain uses TRBV14 and TRBJ1-2, with 7 bases aligning to TRBD1. Per the germline V gene, CDR1 is SGHDN and CDR2 is FVKESK. This CDR3 contains 15 residues. After removal of 2 bases from V and 8 bases from J, the junction contained 11 bases not matched to a gene. Written as DNA, the CDR3 is TGTGCCAGCAGCCAACACCTAACAGGGGATCCCGGCTACACCTTC. Translated, it gives CASSQHLTGDPGYTF.

The gene calls are TRBV5-1 and TRBJ1-2; D might be TRBD1 (6 bases). The V gene lost 4 bases and the J gene lost 4 bases, with 17 bases spanning the gap. The CDR3 spans 15 residues. Germline V CDR1 and CDR2: SGHRS, YFSETQ. DNA for the CDR3: TGCGCCAGCAGCCGAACTATACAGGGAAGCTATGGCTACACCTTC. Its translation is CASSRTIQGSYGYTF. Combining the CDR3 with reference TRBV5-1 and TRBJ1-2 gives the whole variable domain KAGVTQTPRYLIKTRGQQVTLSCSPISGHRSVSWYQQTPGQGLQFLFEYFSETQRNKGNFPGRFSGRQFSNSRSEMNVSTLELGDSALYLCASSRTIQGSYGYTFGSGTRLTVV.

The rearrangement uses TRBV20-1 and TRBJ2-3; 9 bases are shared with TRBD2. This CDR3 comprises 16 residues. The ends lost 6 bases at V and 6 bases at J; junction bases unmatched: 16. Germline V lookup: CDR1 DFQATT, CDR2 SNEGSKA (reference sequence). The CDR3 loop reads CSAKVRLAALPDTQYF. As DNA, the CDR3 is TGCAGTGCCAAAGTGAGACTAGCGGCCTTACCCGATACGCAGTATTTT.

This clonotype was detected only once. The chain recombines TRBV29-1 with TRBJ1-2; D is undetermined. The CDR3 totals 12 residues. Germline CDR1 and CDR2: SQVTM and ANQGSEA. Trimming pared 4 bases from V and 12 bases from J, leaving 18 bases between. The CDR3 DNA is TGCAGCGTTGCTGATAGGGTGGGAGGCCACACCTTC. It translates to CSVADRVGGHTF.

The CDR3 here is CASSGDGNPYGYTF. CDR3 coding DNA: TGTGCCAGCAGTGGCGACGGAAACCCCTATGGCTACACCTTC. The rearrangement uses TRBV25-1 and TRBJ1-2; the D is unclear. Germline lookup yields CDR1 MGHDK and CDR2 SYGVNS. The CDR3 loop spans 14 amino acids. Trimming left V 4 bases short and J 4 bases short, with 13 bases between.

The gene calls are TRBV7-9 and TRBJ1-5, with a possible D match to TRBD1 (5 bases). The CDR3 runs 15 residues. Germline loops: CDR1 SEHNR, CDR2 FQNEAQ (reference sequence). V lost 4 bases, J lost 5 bases, and 15 bases lay in between. CDR3 protein: CASSSRSRDDQPQHF. The CDR3 DNA is TGTGCCAGCAGCTCAAGGTCCAGGGACGATCAGCCCCAGCATTTT.

V usage is TRBV19 and J usage is TRBJ1-1; no definite D call. The CDR3 is made up of 15 amino acids. Trimming removed 2 bases from V and 7 bases from J, with 17 bases in between. The germline V gene encodes CDR1 LNHDA and CDR2 SQIVND (reference sequence). The CDR3 region is CASSIWVTRPFEAFF. In DNA, the CDR3 is TGTGCCAGTAGTATATGGGTCACCAGACCCTTTGAAGCTTTCTTT.

V is TRBV2 and J is TRBJ2-1; the D gene is possibly TRBD2 (6 bases). CDR1 and CDR2 (germline): SNHLY, FYNNEI. Trimming pared 8 bases from V and 10 bases from J, leaving 21 bases between. CDR3 length: 14 residues. Written as DNA, the CDR3 is TGTGCCAGCGTTAGCGGCTCCCCCCTCTACGAGCAGTTCTTC. Protein product: CASVSGSPLYEQFF.

This clonotype showed up just a few times. The chain has TRBV19 and TRBJ2-7; D ambiguous. The ends were cut back, 10 bases at V and 1 base at J, with 20 bases in the middle. Germline CDR1 is LNHDA and CDR2 is SQIVND (reference sequence). This CDR3 is built from 15 residues. The CDR3 nucleotides are TGTGCCACCTCCCCTAAGGTAGTAGGATCCTACGAGCAGTACTTC. Translated: CATSPKVVGSYEQYF.

The chain has TRBV10-2 and TRBJ2-2; D unresolved. Between the trimmed V and J ends, which lost 2 bases and 2 bases, there was a span of 9 bases. The CDR3 runs 15 residues. Germline CDR1 WSHSY, CDR2 SAAADI. The CDR3 bases are TGCGCCAGCAGTGAGGAGAGGCCTAACACCGGGGAGCTGTTTTTT. Protein product: CASSEERPNTGELFF.